This is a list of T cell receptor beta chains from one sample in a study of control samples from healthy donors and cancer patients. Profiled with immunoSEQ multiplex PCR; TCRdb holds only in-frame clones, not every one. The sample includes more than 85,000 clones, about 80% of them seen just once. The specimen was blood. The receptors derive from a woman aged 50 to 60 in good health. Both conserved end residues are part of each CDR3. The order of the fields is clone size, J gene, D gene, V gene, CDR3 protein, CDR3 DNA. D genes are given only for firm matches. Size is omitted from some rows. Given values are once, few, many or a class for expanded clones.

>-|TRBJ1-6|TRBD1|TRBV19
CASSPRTGNSPLHF
TGTGCCAGTAGTCCCCGGACAGGGAATTCACCCCTCCACTTT
>-|TRBJ1-6|-|TRBV4-1
CASSLQWTGNSPLHF
TGCGCCAGCAGCCTTCAATGGACGGGTAATTCACCCCTCCACTTT
>-|TRBJ2-5|-|TRBV12-5
CASGFPRGGTQYF
TGTGCTAGTGGTTTTCCCAGGGGCGGGACCCAGTACTTC
>-|TRBJ2-1|-|TRBV5-1
CASSYLTSYNEQFF
TGCGCCAGCAGCTATCTGACCTCCTACAATGAGCAGTTCTTC
>-|TRBJ2-3|TRBD2|TRBV6-2/TRBV6-3
CASSWNLAGASTDTQYF
TGTGCCAGCAGTTGGAATCTAGCGGGGGCCAGCACAGATACGCAGTATTTT
>-|TRBJ2-1|TRBD2|TRBV7-3
CASSQVLAGGQYNEQFF
TGTGCCAGCAGCCAAGTACTAGCGGGGGGGCAATACAATGAGCAGTTCTTC
>-|TRBJ1-1|TRBD1|TRBV7-2
CASSPQGNKNTEAFF
TGTGCCAGCAGCCCACAGGGGAATAAGAACACTGAAGCTTTCTTT
>-|TRBJ2-2|-|TRBV6-1
CASSKGGAGTHTGELFF
TGTGCCAGCAGTAAAGGAGGTGCCGGGACTCATACCGGGGAGCTGTTTTTT
>-|TRBJ2-2|TRBD1|TRBV11-2
CASSLRTGAGELFF
TGTGCCAGCAGTCTCCGGACAGGGGCCGGGGAGCTGTTTTTT
>-|TRBJ2-7|-|TRBV7-2
CASSLGRGRMNTYEQYF
TGTGCCAGCAGCTTAGGGAGAGGGCGTATGAACACCTACGAGCAGTACTTC
>-|TRBJ1-4|-|TRBV6-1
CASSDGDGTFRPNEKLFF
TGTGCCAGCAGTGACGGAGATGGGACTTTTAGGCCGAATGAAAAACTGTTTTTT
>-|TRBJ2-7|TRBD2|TRBV14
CASSQEWGGRVDEQYF
TGTGCCAGCAGCCAAGAATGGGGCGGGAGGGTCGACGAGCAGTACTTC
>medium-sized|TRBJ2-7|-|TRBV14
CASSQGSGFTYEQYF
TGTGCCAGCAGCCAAGGATCAGGGTTTACCTACGAGCAGTACTTC
>once|TRBJ1-4|-|TRBV3-1/TRBV3-2
CASSQDPRPVNEKLFF
TGTGCCAGCAGCCAAGATCCCCGGCCAGTTAATGAAAAACTGTTTTTT
>-|TRBJ2-3|-|TRBV7-2
CASSLSGGLNSDTQYF
TGTGCCAGCAGCTTATCAGGAGGTCTCAATTCAGATACGCAGTATTTT
>-|TRBJ1-2|-|TRBV28
CASSPTPGGYTF
TGTGCCAGCAGTCCAACACCGGGTGGCTACACCTTC
>few|TRBJ1-5|TRBD1|TRBV5-8
CASSLEGAPGQPQHF
TGTGCCAGCAGCTTGGAGGGGGCGCCCGGTCAGCCCCAGCATTTT
>-|TRBJ1-1|-|TRBV20-1
CSAGGTEAFF
TGCAGTGCCGGCGGGACTGAAGCTTTCTTT
>-|TRBJ1-4|TRBD1|TRBV28
CASSRDRDATNEKLFF
TGTGCCAGCAGCCGTGACAGGGATGCAACTAATGAAAAACTGTTTTTT
>-|TRBJ1-5|TRBD1|TRBV6-2/TRBV6-3
CASSYSNGQGINQPQHF
TGTGCCAGCAGTTACTCGAATGGACAGGGTATAAATCAGCCCCAGCATTTT
>once|TRBJ2-1|TRBD2|TRBV29-1
CSVSASGANYNEQFF
TGCAGCGTTTCCGCTAGCGGGGCGAACTACAATGAGCAGTTCTTC
>-|TRBJ1-2|-|TRBV27
CASSPRGSSMRYTF
TGTGCCAGCAGTCCTCGGGGCAGTTCTATGCGCTACACCTTC
>-|TRBJ2-3|TRBD2|TRBV7-9
CASSVSSGGTDTQYF
TGTGCCAGCAGCGTATCTAGCGGGGGCACAGATACGCAGTATTTT
>-|TRBJ1-1|TRBD1|TRBV11-1
CASSPGQGVRENEAFF
TGTGCCAGCAGTCCTGGACAGGGGGTCCGGGAAAATGAAGCTTTCTTT
>-|TRBJ2-7|-|TRBV4-3
CASSRFLTGSYEQYF
TGCGCCAGCAGCCGTTTTTTGACAGGTTCCTACGAGCAGTACTTC
>-|TRBJ1-1|-|TRBV10-3
CAISESNREAFF
TGTGCCATCAGTGAGTCAAACCGTGAAGCTTTCTTT
>-|TRBJ1-5|-|TRBV7-2
CASSRDAAMGQPQHF
TGTGCCAGCAGCCGCGACGCGGCCATGGGTCAGCCCCAGCATTTT
>once|TRBJ1-5|-|TRBV15
CATSGEGNQPQHF
TGTGCCACCTCCGGGGAGGGCAATCAGCCCCAGCATTTT
>-|TRBJ2-3|TRBD2|TRBV3-1/TRBV3-2
CASSQNRASGGITDTQYF
TGTGCCAGCAGCCAAAATCGGGCTAGCGGGGGGATCACAGATACGCAGTATTTT
>-|TRBJ1-4|TRBD1|TRBV27
CASSLAGTDGEKLFF
TGTGCCAGCAGTTTAGCCGGGACAGACGGTGAAAAACTGTTTTTT
>-|TRBJ1-6|TRBD1|TRBV4-1
CASSLGQGVDSPLHF
TGCGCCAGCAGCCTCGGACAGGGTGTTGATTCACCCCTCCACTTT
>few|TRBJ2-7|TRBD1|TRBV30
CAWITGVEQYF
TGTGCCTGGATAACAGGGGTCGAGCAGTACTTC
>-|TRBJ2-5|TRBD2|TRBV5-5
CASSWGLAGEETQYF
TGTGCCAGCAGCTGGGGACTAGCGGGGGAGGAGACCCAGTACTTC
>-|TRBJ2-1|-|TRBV15
CATSRDGLGVRFF
TGTGCCACCAGCAGAGATGGGTTAGGGGTACGGTTCTTC
>-|TRBJ1-1|-|TRBV4-1
CAAGASRGRNTEAFF
TGCGCCGCAGGGGCCTCGCGTGGCCGGAACACTGAAGCTTTCTTT
>-|TRBJ2-7|-|TRBV7-8
CASSPTGSSYEQYF
TGTGCCAGCAGCCCGACGGGTAGCTCCTACGAGCAGTACTTC
>-|TRBJ2-3|-|TRBV27
CASSWDTTDTQYF
TGTGCCAGCAGTTGGGACACCACAGATACGCAGTATTTT
>-|TRBJ1-4|-|TRBV4-2
CASSQDGPTRGATNEKLFF
TGTGCCAGCAGCCAAGATGGTCCCACCCGAGGGGCAACTAATGAAAAACTGTTTTTT
>-|TRBJ2-1|TRBD1|TRBV7-8
CASSPPGQGAFYEQFF
TGTGCCAGCAGCCCGCCGGGACAGGGGGCTTTCTATGAGCAGTTCTTC
>-|TRBJ2-3|-|TRBV4-3
CASSQWSVGTDTQYF
TGCGCCAGCAGCCAATGGTCGGTCGGCACAGATACGCAGTATTTT
>-|TRBJ1-2|-|TRBV19
CASSMDVRLHYGYTF
TGTGCCAGTAGTATGGATGTGCGACTCCACTATGGCTACACCTTC
>-|TRBJ1-4|TRBD1|TRBV7-6
CASSRGTGGAEKLFF
TGTGCCAGTTCACGAGGGACAGGGGGAGCAGAAAAACTGTTTTTT
>medium-sized|TRBJ1-3|-|TRBV6-6
CASSYLTAGNTIYF
TGTGCCAGCAGTTATTTAACAGCTGGAAACACCATATATTTT
>-|TRBJ1-6|TRBD1|TRBV11-2
CASSLGSGGGSPLHF
TGTGCCAGCAGCTTAGGCTCAGGGGGGGGTTCACCCCTCCACTTT
>-|TRBJ2-7|-|TRBV7-8
CASSLWIGGGSYEQYF
TGTGCCAGCAGCTTATGGATCGGTGGGGGTTCCTACGAGCAGTACTTC
>-|TRBJ2-3|TRBD2|TRBV11-2
CASSSKGLAGGHGTQYF
TGTGCCAGCAGCTCCAAAGGACTAGCGGGGGGCCACGGTACGCAGTATTTT
>once|TRBJ2-1|TRBD2|TRBV5-1
CASSFTLAAESSYNEQFF
TGCGCCAGCAGCTTCACCCTAGCGGCGGAATCCTCCTACAATGAGCAGTTCTTC
>few|TRBJ1-1|-|TRBV6-2/TRBV6-3
CASSTGQFEAFF
TGTGCCAGCAGTACAGGACAGTTTGAAGCTTTCTTT
>-|TRBJ1-1|-|TRBV7-3
CVREAEAFF
TGTGTCCGAGAGGCTGAAGCTTTCTTT
>-|TRBJ1-6|-|TRBV2
CASSEERGYSPLHF
TGTGCCAGCAGTGAGGAAAGGGGCTATTCACCCCTCCACTTT
>-|TRBJ1-2|-|TRBV7-8
CASSPARGVGYTF
TGTGCCAGCAGCCCGGCAAGGGGCGTGGGCTACACCTTC
>-|TRBJ2-1|-|TRBV11-1
CASSPHNEQFF
TGTGCCAGCAGCCCTCACAATGAGCAGTTCTTC
>-|TRBJ1-1|-|TRBV7-2
CASSLLVQNTEAFF
TGTGCCAGCAGCTTGTTGGTACAGAACACTGAAGCTTTCTTT
>-|TRBJ2-1|TRBD2|TRBV19
CASSIPSGSRYEQFF
TGTGCCAGTAGTATTCCTAGCGGGAGTAGGTATGAGCAGTTCTTC
>-|TRBJ1-2|TRBD1|TRBV5-1
CASSPGTGNNYGYTF
TGCGCCAGCAGCCCTGGGACAGGAAATAACTATGGCTACACCTTC
>once|TRBJ1-5|-|TRBV28
CASSLLGPGQPQHF
TGTGCCAGCAGTTTATTGGGGCCGGGTCAGCCCCAGCATTTT
>few|TRBJ1-6|-|TRBV28
CASSPDGGNSPLHF
TGTGCCAGCAGTCCAGACGGGGGGAATTCACCCCTCCACTTT
>-|TRBJ1-2|-|TRBV11-3
CASSAKGQPYGYTF
TGTGCCAGCAGCGCAAAGGGTCAGCCCTATGGCTACACCTTC
>few|TRBJ2-3|TRBD2|TRBV5-5
CASSLTGGVTDTQYF
TGTGCCAGCAGCTTGACCGGGGGGGTCACAGATACGCAGTATTTT